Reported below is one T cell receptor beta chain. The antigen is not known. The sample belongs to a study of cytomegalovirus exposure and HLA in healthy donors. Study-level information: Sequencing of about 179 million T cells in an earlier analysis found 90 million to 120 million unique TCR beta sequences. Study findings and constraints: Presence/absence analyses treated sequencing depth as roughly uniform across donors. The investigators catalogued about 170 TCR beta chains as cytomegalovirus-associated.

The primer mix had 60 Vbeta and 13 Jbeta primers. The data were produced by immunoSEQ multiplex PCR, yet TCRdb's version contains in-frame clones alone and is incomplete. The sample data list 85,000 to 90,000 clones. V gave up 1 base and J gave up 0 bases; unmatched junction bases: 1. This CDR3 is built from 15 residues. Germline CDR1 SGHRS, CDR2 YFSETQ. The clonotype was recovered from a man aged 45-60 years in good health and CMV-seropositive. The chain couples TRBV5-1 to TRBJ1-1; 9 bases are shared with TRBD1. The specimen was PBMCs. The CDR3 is CASSLTGGLNTEAFF. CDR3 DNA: TGCGCCAGCAGCTTGACAGGGGGCTTGAACACTGAAGCTTTCTTT.